The T cell receptor beta chain described here comes from a study of tumor-infiltrating lymphocytes in primary liver carcinoma. Study results and caveats: A significantly higher top-250-clone fraction was found in tumors than in blood (p = 0.039).

A primer in the constant region served to generate TCR beta cDNA from approximately 500 ng of total RNA. Three rounds of nested multiplex PCR with slightly modified ARM-PCR produced TCR beta libraries. MiXCR, applied by TCRdb to the multiplex PCR reads, yields one record per CDR3 protein. In the table there are tens of thousands of distinct CDR3 sequences, roughly 80% of which are singletons. Investigators took RNA and DNA out together from roughly 21-30 mg of unsorted bulk tissue. This clonotype showed up many times. Antigen: not known. The TCR was taken from a woman younger than 45 with primary liver carcinoma and hepatitis B virus infection. Input material: tumor-adjacent normal liver tissue.

The CDR3 region has the DNA TGTGCCAGCACCTCACAGGGTTACGGCTACACCTTC. Translation gives CASTSQGYGYTF. V and J are TRBV7-9 and TRBJ1-2, with a weak D call TRBD1 (6 bases). This CDR3 is 12 amino acids long. V was clipped by 7 bases and J by 8 bases, with 14 bases between them. From germline, CDR1 is SEHNR and CDR2 FQNEAQ (reference sequence).